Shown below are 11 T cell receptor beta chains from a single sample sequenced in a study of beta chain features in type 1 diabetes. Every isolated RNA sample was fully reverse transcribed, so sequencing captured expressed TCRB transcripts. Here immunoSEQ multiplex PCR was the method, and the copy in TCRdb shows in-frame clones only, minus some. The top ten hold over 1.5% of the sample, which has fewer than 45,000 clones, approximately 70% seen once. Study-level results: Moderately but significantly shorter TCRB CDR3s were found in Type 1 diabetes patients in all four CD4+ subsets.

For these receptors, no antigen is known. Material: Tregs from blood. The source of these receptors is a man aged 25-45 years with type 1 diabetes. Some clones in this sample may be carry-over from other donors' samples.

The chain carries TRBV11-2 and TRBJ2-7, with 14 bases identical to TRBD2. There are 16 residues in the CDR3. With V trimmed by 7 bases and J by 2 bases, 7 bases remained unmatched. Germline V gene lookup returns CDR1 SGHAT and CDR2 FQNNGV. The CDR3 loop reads CASTPRLAGGAYEQYF. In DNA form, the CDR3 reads TGTGCCAGCACCCCCCGACTAGCGGGAGGGGCCTACGAGCAGTACTTC. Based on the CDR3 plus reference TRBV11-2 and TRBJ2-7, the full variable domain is EAGVAQSPRYKIIEKRQSVAFWCNPISGHATLYWYQQILGQGPKLLIQFQNNGVVDDSQLPKDRFSAERLKGVDSTLKIQPAKLEDSAVYLCASTPRLAGGAYEQYFGPGTRLTVT.

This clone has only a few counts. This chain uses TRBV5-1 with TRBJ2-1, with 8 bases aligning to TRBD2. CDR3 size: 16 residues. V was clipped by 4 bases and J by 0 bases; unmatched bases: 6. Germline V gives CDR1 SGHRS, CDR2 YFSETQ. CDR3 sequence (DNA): TGCGCCAGCAGCCCGGGGGGGGGCCTCTCCTACAATGAGCAGTTCTTC. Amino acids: CASSPGGGLSYNEQFF.

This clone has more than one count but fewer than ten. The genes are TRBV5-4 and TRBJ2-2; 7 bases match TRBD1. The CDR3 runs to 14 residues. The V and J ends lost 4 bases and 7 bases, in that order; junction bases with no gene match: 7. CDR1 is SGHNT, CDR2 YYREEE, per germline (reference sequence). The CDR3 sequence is CASSLRQGGGELFF. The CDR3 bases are TGTGCCAGCAGCCTGCGACAGGGCGGCGGGGAGCTGTTTTTT.

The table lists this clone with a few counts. The CDR3 region is CASSAGLAVAKNIQYF. CDR3 DNA sequence: TGTGCCAGCAGTGCGGGACTAGCGGTAGCCAAAAACATTCAGTACTTC. The rearrangement uses TRBV6-1 and TRBJ2-4; 11 bases agree with TRBD2. Germline V gene lookup returns CDR1 MNHNS and CDR2 SASEGT. The CDR3 runs to 16 residues. The V and J ends lost 4 bases and 0 bases, in that order; junction bases with no gene match: 2.

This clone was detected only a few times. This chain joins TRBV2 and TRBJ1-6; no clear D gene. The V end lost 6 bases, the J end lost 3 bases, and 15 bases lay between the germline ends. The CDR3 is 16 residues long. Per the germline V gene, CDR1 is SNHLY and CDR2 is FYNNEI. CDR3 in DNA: TGTGCCAGCAGCGAGGAACCGGGTCGCTATAATTCACCCCTCCACTTT. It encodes CASSEEPGRYNSPLHF. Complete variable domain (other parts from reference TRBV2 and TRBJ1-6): EPEVTQTPSHQVTQMGQEVILRCVPISNHLYFYWYRQILGQKVEFLVSFYNNEISEKSEIFDDQFSVERPDGSNFTLKIRSTKLEDSAMYFCASSEEPGRYNSPLHFGNGTRLTVT.

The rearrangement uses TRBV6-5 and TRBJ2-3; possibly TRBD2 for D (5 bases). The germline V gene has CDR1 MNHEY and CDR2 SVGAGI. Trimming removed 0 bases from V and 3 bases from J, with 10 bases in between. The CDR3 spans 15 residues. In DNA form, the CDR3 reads TGTGCCAGCAGTTACTCGAGGGTGGGAACAGATACGCAGTATTTT. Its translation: CASSYSRVGTDTQYF.

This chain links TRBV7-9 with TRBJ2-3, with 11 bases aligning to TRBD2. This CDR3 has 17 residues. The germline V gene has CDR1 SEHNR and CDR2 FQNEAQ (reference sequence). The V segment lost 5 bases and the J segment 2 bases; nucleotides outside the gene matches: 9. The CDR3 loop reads CASSKATSGGLTDTQYF. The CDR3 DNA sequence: TGTGCCAGCAGCAAAGCAACTAGCGGGGGACTCACAGATACGCAGTATTTT.

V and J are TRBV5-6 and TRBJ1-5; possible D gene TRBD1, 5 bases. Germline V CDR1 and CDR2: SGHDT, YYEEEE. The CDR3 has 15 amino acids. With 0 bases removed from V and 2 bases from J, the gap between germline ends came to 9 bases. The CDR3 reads CASSLGAGGNQPQHF. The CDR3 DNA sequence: TGTGCCAGCAGCTTGGGGGCGGGGGGCAATCAGCCCCAGCATTTT.

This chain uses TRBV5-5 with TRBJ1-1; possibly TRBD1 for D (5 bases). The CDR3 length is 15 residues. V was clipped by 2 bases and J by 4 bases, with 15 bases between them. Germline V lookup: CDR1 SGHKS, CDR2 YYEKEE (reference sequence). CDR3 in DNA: TGTGCCAGCAGCTTAGGACCGTCCGGGGGCACTGAAGCTTTCTTT. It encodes CASSLGPSGGTEAFF.

In DNA form, the CDR3 reads TGCGCCAGCCAACTCACAGGGGCTCCACGGGATGGCAATCAGCCCCAGCATTTT. It codes for CASQLTGAPRDGNQPQHF. V gene TRBV4-1 combines with J gene TRBJ1-5, with 7 positions matching TRBD1. J lost 2 bases, V lost 8 bases, and 18 bases had no gene match. CDR1 MGHRA and CDR2 YSYEKL come from the germline V gene. This CDR3 has 18 residues.

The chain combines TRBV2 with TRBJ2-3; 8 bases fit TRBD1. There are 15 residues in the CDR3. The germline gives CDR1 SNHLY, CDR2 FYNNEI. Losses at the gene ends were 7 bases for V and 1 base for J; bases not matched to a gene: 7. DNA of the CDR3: TGTGCCAGCACCGAATTGACAGGGGGCACAGATACGCAGTATTTT. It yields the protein CASTELTGGTDTQYF.